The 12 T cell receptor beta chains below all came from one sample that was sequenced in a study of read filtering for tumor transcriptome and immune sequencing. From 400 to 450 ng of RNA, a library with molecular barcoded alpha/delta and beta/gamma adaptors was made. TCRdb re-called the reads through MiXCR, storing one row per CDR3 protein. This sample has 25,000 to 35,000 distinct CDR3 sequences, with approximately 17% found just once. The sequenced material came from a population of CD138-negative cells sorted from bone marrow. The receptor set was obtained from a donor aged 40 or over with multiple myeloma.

In nucleotides, the CDR3 is TGTGCCAGCAGCAAGCCCGATGGCCCAGGTGGTCCCTACGTGCAGTACTTC. Translation: CASSKPDGPGGPYVQYF. The J gene is TRBJ2-7, the V gene TRBV21-1; no check of the table's D call, TRBD2, against the DNA was made. TRBV21-1 is deemed a pseudogene. CDR3 size: 17 residues.

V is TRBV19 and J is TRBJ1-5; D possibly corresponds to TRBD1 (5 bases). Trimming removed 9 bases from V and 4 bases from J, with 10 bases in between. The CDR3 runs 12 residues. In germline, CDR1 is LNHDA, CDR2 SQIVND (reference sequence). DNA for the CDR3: TGTGCCAGCGGGACGGTAAATCAGCCCCAGCATTTT. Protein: CASGTVNQPQHF.

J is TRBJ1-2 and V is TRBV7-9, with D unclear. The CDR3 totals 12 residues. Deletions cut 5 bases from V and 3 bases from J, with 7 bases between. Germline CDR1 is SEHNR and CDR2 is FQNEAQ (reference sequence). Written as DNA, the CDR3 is TGTGCCAGCAGCCCCCAGGACTATGGCTACACCTTC. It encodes CASSPQDYGYTF.

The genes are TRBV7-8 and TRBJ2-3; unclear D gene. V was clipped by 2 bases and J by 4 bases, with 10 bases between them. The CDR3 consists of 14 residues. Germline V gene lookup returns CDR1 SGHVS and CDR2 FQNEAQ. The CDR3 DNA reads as TGTGCCAGCAGCTTACTCGACGCTTCAGATACGCAGTATTTT. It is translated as CASSLLDASDTQYF.

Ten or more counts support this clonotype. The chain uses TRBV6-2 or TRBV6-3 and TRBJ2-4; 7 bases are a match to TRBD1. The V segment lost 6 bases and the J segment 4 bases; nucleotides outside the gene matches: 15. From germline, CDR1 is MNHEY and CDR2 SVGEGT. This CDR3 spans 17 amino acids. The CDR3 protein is CASSRPRPGTAKNIQYF. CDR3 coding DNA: TGTGCCAGCAGCCGACCCCGTCCCGGGACAGCAAAAAACATTCAGTACTTC.

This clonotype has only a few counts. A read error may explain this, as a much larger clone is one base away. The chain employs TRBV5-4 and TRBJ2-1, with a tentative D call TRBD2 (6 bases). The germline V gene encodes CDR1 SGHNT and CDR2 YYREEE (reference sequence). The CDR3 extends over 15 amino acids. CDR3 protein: CASSLAGRSYNEQLF. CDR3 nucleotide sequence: TGTGCCAGCAGCTTGGCAGGGAGGTCCTACAATGAGCAGCTCTTC.

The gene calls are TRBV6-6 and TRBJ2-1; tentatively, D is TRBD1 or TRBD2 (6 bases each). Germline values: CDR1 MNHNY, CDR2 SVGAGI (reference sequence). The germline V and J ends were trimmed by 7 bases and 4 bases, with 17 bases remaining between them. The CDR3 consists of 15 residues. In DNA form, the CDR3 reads TGTGCCAGCAATAATAGCAGGGGAGGTTACAATGAGCAGTTCTTC. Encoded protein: CASNNSRGGYNEQFF.

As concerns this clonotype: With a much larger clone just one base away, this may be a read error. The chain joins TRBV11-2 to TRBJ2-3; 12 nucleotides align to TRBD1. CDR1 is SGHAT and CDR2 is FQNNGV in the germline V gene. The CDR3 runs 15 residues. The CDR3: CASSGTGGIADTRYF. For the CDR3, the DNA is TGTGCCAGCTCAGGGACAGGGGGCATCGCAGATACGCGGTATTTT.

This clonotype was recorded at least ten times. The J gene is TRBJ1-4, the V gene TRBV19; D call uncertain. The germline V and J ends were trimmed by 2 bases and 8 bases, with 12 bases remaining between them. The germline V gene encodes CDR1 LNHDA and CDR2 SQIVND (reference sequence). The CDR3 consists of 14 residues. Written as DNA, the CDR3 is TGTGCCAGTAGTATATCTGTGGAGGTCGAAAAACTGTTTTTT. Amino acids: CASSISVEVEKLFF. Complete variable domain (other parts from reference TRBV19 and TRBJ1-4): DGGITQSPKYLFRKEGQNVTLSCEQNLNHDAMYWYRQDPGQGLRLIYYSQIVNDFQKGDIAEGYSVSREKKESFPLTVTSAQKNPTAFYLCASSISVEVEKLFFGSGTQLSVL.

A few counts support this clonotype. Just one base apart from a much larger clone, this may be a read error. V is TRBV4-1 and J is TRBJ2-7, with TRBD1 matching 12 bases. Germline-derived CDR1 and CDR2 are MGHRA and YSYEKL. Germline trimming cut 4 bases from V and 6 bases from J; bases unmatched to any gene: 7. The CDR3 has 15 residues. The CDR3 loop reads CASSRGQGASCEQYF. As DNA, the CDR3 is TGCGCCAGCAGCCGGGGACAGGGGGCTAGCTGCGAGCAGTACTTC.

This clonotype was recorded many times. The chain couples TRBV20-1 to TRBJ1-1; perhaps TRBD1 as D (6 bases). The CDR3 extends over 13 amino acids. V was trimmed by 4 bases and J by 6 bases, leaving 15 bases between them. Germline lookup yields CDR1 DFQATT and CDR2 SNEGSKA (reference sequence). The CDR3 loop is CSAIGDRTAEAFF. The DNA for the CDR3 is TGCAGTGCTATTGGAGACAGGACCGCTGAAGCTTTCTTT.

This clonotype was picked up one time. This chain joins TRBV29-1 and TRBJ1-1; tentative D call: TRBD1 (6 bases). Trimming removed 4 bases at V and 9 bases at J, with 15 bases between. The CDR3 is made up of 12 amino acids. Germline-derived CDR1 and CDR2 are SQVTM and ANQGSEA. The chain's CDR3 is CSVGERGQKAFF. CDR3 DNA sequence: TGCAGCGTTGGGGAGAGAGGACAGAAAGCTTTCTTT.